The present T cell receptor beta chain was sequenced within a study of T cell repertoires in cytomegalovirus infection. Looking at the study overall: Public TCR beta signatures indicated both CMV infection and matching HLA type. Study-level results: HLA-C-restricted CMV-specific TCR beta clonotypes were dominant in the ex vivo response.

Using its own MiXCR run on the reads, TCRdb lists one record per CDR3 protein. The table lists roughly 300,000 distinct CDR3 sequences, over 7.5% of them singletons. This clonotype was picked up many times. Its antigen is not known. This CDR3 has 16 residues. Germline V CDR1 and CDR2: SGHTA, FQGNSA. Unmatched junction bases numbered 7, after V lost 5 bases and J lost 0 bases. The chain combines TRBV7-2 with TRBJ1-3; the match to TRBD1 covers 7 bases. The sequencing sample was made of PBMCs. This clonotype originated in a human donor in good health (CMV status not recorded). Some clones in this sample may be carry-over from other donors' samples. CDR3 nucleotide sequence: TGTGCCAGCAGCCTGGGACAGATCGGCTCTGGAAACACCATATATTTT. Translation: CASSLGQIGSGNTIYF.